What follows describes a single TCR beta chain. The data originate from a study of control samples from healthy donors and cancer patients. Germline V gives CDR1 MNHEY, CDR2 SVGAGI. This CDR3 is built from 15 residues. V lost 2 bases and J lost 6; bases outside the gene matches: 4. Data came from immunoSEQ multiplex PCR; TCRdb stores just in-frame clones and leaves some out. This table holds 140,000 or so clones, roughly 94% found once. The clonotype comes from a man in his 60s with colorectal cancer. This rearrangement joins TRBV6-5 to TRBJ1-6, with TRBD1 matching 7 bases. The sequenced sample consisted of PBMCs. The CDR3 loop reads CASSYERDSNSPLHF. CDR3 bases: TGTGCCAGCAGTTACGAAAGGGACAGTAATTCACCCCTCCACTTT.